This is a list of T cell receptor beta chains from one sample in a study of cytomegalovirus exposure and HLA in healthy donors. Some clones are missing from TCRdb's copy, which holds only in-frame ones; the method was immunoSEQ multiplex PCR. The sample has about 110,000 clones; around 74% are singletons. The specimen sequenced was PBMCs. All receptors derive from a woman in her 40s in good health and CMV-seropositive. Both conserved end residues are part of each CDR3. The D gene is left open where the match is weak. Clone size, where shown, is once, few, many, or a class for clones that have expanded.

>-|TRBJ2-1|once|TRBV4-1
TGCGCCAGCAGCCAAGTCGGACTGGGCTACAATGAGCAGTTCTTC
CASSQVGLGYNEQFF
>TRBD2|TRBJ2-1|-|TRBV27
TGTGCCAGCAGGCCTAGCGGGTACAATGAGCAGTTCTTC
CASRPSGYNEQFF
>-|TRBJ1-1|-|TRBV11-3
TGTGCCAGCAGCTTTCTCCGACCGACAGGAGATGAAGCTTTCTTT
CASSFLRPTGDEAFF
>-|TRBJ1-2|-|TRBV7-8
TGTGCCAGCAGCCCAACCGGGGTCTATGGCTACACCTTC
CASSPTGVYGYTF
>TRBD2|TRBJ2-1|-|TRBV7-9
TGTTCCAGCAGCCTCACGGCGCTACGGACTAGCAATGAGCAGTTCTTC
CSSSLTALRTSNEQFF
>-|TRBJ1-2|-|TRBV5-1
TGCGCCAGCAGCACGGACAGCCATGGCTACACCTTC
CASSTDSHGYTF
>TRBD2|TRBJ2-7|-|TRBV7-9
TGTGCCAGCAGCTTAGTTGGGACTAGCGACGAGCAGTACTTC
CASSLVGTSDEQYF
>TRBD1|TRBJ2-7|-|TRBV7-3
TGTGCCAGTGGGAAGGGACAGGGGGCCGAGCAGTACTTC
CASGKGQGAEQYF
>-|TRBJ2-5|-|TRBV5-8
TGTGCCAGCAGCCCCGAGTTGCAAGAGACCCAGTACTTC
CASSPELQETQYF
>TRBD2|TRBJ2-3|-|TRBV19
TGTGCCAGTAGTGAGCGGGGGGCCGGTAACACAGATACGCAGTATTTT
CASSERGAGNTDTQYF
>-|TRBJ2-7|-|TRBV7-8
TGTGCCAGCAGCTTAGGGTTTGGCGGGGGCCGCCGTTCTAGTGAGCAGTACTTC
CASSLGFGGGRRSSEQYF
>-|TRBJ2-7|-|TRBV2
TGTGCCAGCAGGTGGGAGTTGGGCGTTTACGAGCAGTACTTC
CASRWELGVYEQYF
>TRBD1|TRBJ1-3|-|TRBV29-1
TGCAGCGCCAAGTTTACAGGGGCCGGAAACACCATATATTTT
CSAKFTGAGNTIYF
>TRBD2|TRBJ2-1|few|TRBV6-5
TGTGCCAGCAGTTACTCTTTTAGCGGGGGGATGAATGAGCAGTTCTTC
CASSYSFSGGMNEQFF
>-|TRBJ1-1|-|TRBV2
TGTGCCAGTCAACAGGGTACGCGTCGAACTGAAGCTTTCTTT
CASQQGTRRTEAFF
>-|TRBJ2-3|-|TRBV18
TGTGCCAGCTCACCACCGTCGAGCACAGATACGCAGTATTTT
CASSPPSSTDTQYF
>TRBD1|TRBJ1-6|few|TRBV15
TGTGCCACCAGCACAGGCGGCAGGGGGGATAATTCACCCCTCCACTTT
CATSTGGRGDNSPLHF
>TRBD1|TRBJ1-1|-|TRBV5-1
TGCGCCAGCAGCTTGTTTGGGCAGGGGGCTGAAGCTTTCTTT
CASSLFGQGAEAFF
>-|TRBJ2-1|-|TRBV18
TGTGCCAGCTCAAAGGAACCGGGCAGCGGGTCGCGACTTTACAATGAGCAGTTCTTC
CASSKEPGSGSRLYNEQFF
>TRBD1|TRBJ2-3|-|TRBV4-2
TGTGCCAGCAGCCGACGACAGGGGGTTGGGGATACGCAGTATTTT
CASSRRQGVGDTQYF
>-|TRBJ1-1|-|TRBV11-2
TGTGCCAGCAGCTTAGGGTACTGGGGGGTGAACACTGAAGCTTTCTTT
CASSLGYWGVNTEAFF
>-|TRBJ1-2|-|TRBV4-2
TGTGCCAGCAGCCAAGAGGCATTAGGACAGCACCCCTATGGCTACACCTTC
CASSQEALGQHPYGYTF
>TRBD2|TRBJ2-1|-|TRBV29-1
TGCAGCGTTGACGGAGCGGGAGGGCCGGATGAGCAGTTCTTC
CSVDGAGGPDEQFF
>TRBD2|TRBJ2-7|-|TRBV7-9
TGTTCCAGCGGCGGGGGGCCATACGAGCAGTACTTC
CSSGGGPYEQYF
>-|TRBJ2-2|-|TRBV7-9
TGTGCCAGCAGCCCTACCGGGGAGCTGTTTTTT
CASSPTGELFF
>-|TRBJ1-2|-|TRBV15
TGTGCCACCAGCAGAGGGTTCCAGTATGGCTACACCTTC
CATSRGFQYGYTF
>TRBD2|TRBJ2-7|few|TRBV10-3
TGTGCCATCAGAGGACTAGCGGGAGTAGGCGAGCAGTACTTC
CAIRGLAGVGEQYF
>TRBD2|TRBJ2-7|-|TRBV5-4
TGTGCCAGCAGCTTAACGAGCGGGAGGAGGAACGAGCAGTACTTC
CASSLTSGRRNEQYF
>-|TRBJ1-6|-|TRBV4-1
TGCGCCAGCAGCCTCCTTGAGCGGGCACCCCTCCACTTT
CASSLLERAPLHF
>TRBD1|TRBJ2-4|-|TRBV2
TGTGCCAGCAGTCCGCGGACAGGGGGAGGAGCGGGAGCCTTTCAGTACTTC
CASSPRTGGGAGAFQYF
>-|TRBJ2-2|-|TRBV7-8
TGTGCCAGCAGCTTTAGCAGGGTCAGGACCGGGGAGCTGTTTTTT
CASSFSRVRTGELFF
>TRBD2|TRBJ2-3|-|TRBV5-4
TGTGCCAGCAGCTTGACTAGCGCCGACCGCACAGATACGCAGTATTTT
CASSLTSADRTDTQYF
>TRBD1|TRBJ2-7|-|TRBV27
TGTGCCAGCAGTTTATACCCGGGGACAGGGGGAGGGAGCTACGAGCAGTACTTC
CASSLYPGTGGGSYEQYF
>-|TRBJ1-5|once|TRBV28
TGTGCCAGCAGTTTACAGGGGAATCAGCCCCAGCATTTT
CASSLQGNQPQHF
>-|TRBJ1-1|-|TRBV2
TGTGCCAGCAGTGTATCCTCACGCCAGGGGCCCTTCGCTCCGTCTGCCGAAGCTTTCTTT
CASSVSSRQGPFAPSAEAFF